Each of the 9 T cell receptor beta chains below was sequenced from the same sample in a study of T cell repertoires in cytomegalovirus infection. TCRdb ran MiXCR on the reads and lists one entry per CDR3 protein. The sample includes 450,000 to 600,000 distinct CDR3 sequences, about 10% seen only once; the top ten take roughly 10%. The material sequenced was PBMCs. The receptors originated from a human donor in good health (CMV status not recorded). Some clones in this sample may be carry-over from other donors' samples.

Note on this clonotype: Since the CDR3 does not end with the conserved phenylalanine or tryptophan, this likely comes from a read error. The rearrangement joins TRBV29-1 to TRBJ2-3; no clear D. This CDR3 is 13 amino acids long. In germline, CDR1 is SQVTM, CDR2 ANQGSEA. Trimming stripped 0 bases from V and 5 bases from J, with 9 bases between. Here the CDR3 reads CSVEEWAKDTQYS. The CDR3, as DNA: TGCAGCGTTGAAGAATGGGCAAAAGATACGCAGTATTCT.

Only a few counts were recorded for this clonotype. The V call is TRBV6-5, the J call TRBJ2-1; 7 bases match TRBD2. The germline V gene has CDR1 MNHEY and CDR2 SVGAGI. Losses at the gene ends were 4 bases for V and 1 base for J; bases not matched to a gene: 4. The CDR3 runs to 15 residues. The CDR3 nucleotides are TGTGCCAGCAGTTCGATCGGGGGGTCCTACAATGAGCAGTTCTTC. Protein product: CASSSIGGSYNEQFF.

There are many counts of this clonotype. The gene calls are TRBV28 and TRBJ1-2; D gene ambiguous. The CDR3 consists of 14 residues. V was trimmed by 5 bases and J by 0 bases, leaving 10 bases between them. Germline V gene data show CDR1 as MDHEN and CDR2 as SYDVKM. The CDR3 reads CASSLTNPNYGYTF. In nucleotides, the CDR3 is TGTGCCAGCAGTCTGACCAACCCTAACTATGGCTACACCTTC.

V gene TRBV7-9 combines with J gene TRBJ2-3, with a weak D call TRBD1 (5 bases). The CDR3 totals 17 residues. V was pared by 2 bases and J by 2 bases, with 17 bases between. Germline CDR1 SEHNR, CDR2 FQNEAQ (reference sequence). In nucleotides, the CDR3 is TGTGCCAGCAGCTTACCACGGATAGGGGCCACCACAGATACGCAGTATTTT. This encodes CASSLPRIGATTDTQYF.

This clonotype has a count of ten or more. This chain connects TRBV5-6 to TRBJ2-2; D call uncertain. Germline V gene data show CDR1 as SGHDT and CDR2 as YYEEEE. The ends were cut back, 1 base at V and 4 bases at J, with 11 bases in the middle. The CDR3 sequence is 15 residues long. CDR3 region: CASSLLPGGTGELFF. The CDR3 nucleotides are TGTGCCAGCAGCTTGTTACCAGGCGGCACCGGGGAGCTGTTTTTT.

This clonotype was seen ten or more times. This chain uses TRBV6-1 with TRBJ1-5; no reliable D call. From germline, CDR1 is MNHNS and CDR2 SASEGT. The V and J ends lost 5 bases and 1 base respectively, with 15 bases between them. The CDR3 runs 16 residues. CDR3 sequence (DNA): TGTGCCAGCAGTCCTCCCGCCCTGAAGAGCAATCAGCCCCAGCATTTT. As protein: CASSPPALKSNQPQHF.

This clonotype has a count of ten or more. This chain joins TRBV7-8 and TRBJ2-6; no clear D. The V end lost 5 bases, the J end lost 4 bases, and 9 bases lay between the germline ends. CDR1 and CDR2 (germline): SGHVS, FQNEAQ. There are 14 residues in the CDR3. The CDR3 protein is CASSLALGANVLTF. CDR3 nucleotides: TGTGCCAGCAGCCTTGCTCTCGGGGCCAACGTCCTGACTTTC.

The chain recombines TRBV3-1 with TRBJ2-1, with unresolved D. Germline values: CDR1 LGHDT, CDR2 YNNKEL (reference sequence). The CDR3 spans 12 residues. Between the trimmed V and J ends, which lost 4 bases and 4 bases, there was a span of 5 bases. The DNA of the CDR3 is TGTGCCAGCAGCCGGGAATACAATGAGCAGTTCTTC. Protein sequence: CASSREYNEQFF.

In its sample, this clonotype was seen many times. The gene calls are TRBV5-1 and TRBJ1-2; 9 bases agree with TRBD1. The V segment lost 4 bases and the J segment 2 bases; nucleotides outside the gene matches: 15. CDR3 size: 18 residues. The germline V gene encodes CDR1 SGHRS and CDR2 YFSETQ. CDR3 region: CASSPSGQGRGENYGYTF. Written as DNA, the CDR3 is TGCGCCAGCAGCCCTTCCGGACAGGGGAGAGGTGAGAACTATGGCTACACCTTC.